The 4 T cell receptor beta chains reported below all come from one sample, sequenced in a study of identical twins. Via MiXCR, TCRdb re-called the 5' RACE reads, giving one row per CDR3 protein. The sample yields more than 1.5 million distinct CDR3 sequences, around a third seen once. Sequenced: cord blood. These receptors came from a newborn girl in good health.

This clonotype appeared a few times. The chain couples TRBV10-3 to TRBJ1-4; D remains ambiguous. Germline CDR1 reads ENHRY; CDR2 reads SYGVKD. Trimming removed 4 bases from V and 1 base from J, with 7 bases in between. CDR3 length: 14 residues. As DNA, the CDR3 is TGTGCCATCAGTGCGGTGGAAACTAATGAAAAACTGTTTTTT. It codes for CAISAVETNEKLFF.

This chain links TRBV5-6 with TRBJ2-2; no clear D gene. Looked up from germline, CDR1 is SGHDT and CDR2 is YYEEEE. This CDR3 contains 16 residues. Trimming left V 0 bases short and J 6 bases short, with 15 bases between. The CDR3 here is CASSLAGFGVAGELFF. As DNA, the CDR3 is TGTGCCAGCAGCTTGGCTGGGTTCGGAGTCGCCGGGGAGCTGTTTTTT.

The chain is built from TRBV10-3 and TRBJ2-1, with TRBD1 matching over 10 bases. V lost 3 bases, J lost 7 bases, and 6 bases stayed unmatched. From germline, CDR1 is ENHRY and CDR2 SYGVKD. The CDR3 is 15 residues long. CDR3 loop: CAISDPQDRGNEQFF. The DNA for the CDR3 is TGTGCCATCAGTGACCCCCAGGACAGGGGGAATGAGCAGTTCTTC.

This rearrangement joins TRBV20-1 to TRBJ2-7; possibly TRBD1 or TRBD2 for D (5 bases each). Trimming stripped 0 bases from V and 0 bases from J, with 15 bases between. The CDR3 is made up of 16 amino acids. Per germline, CDR1 DFQATT and CDR2 SNEGSKA (reference sequence). As DNA, the CDR3 is TGCAGTGCTAGAGATACTAGGGGCCCAAGCTCCTACGAGCAGTACTTC. This encodes CSARDTRGPSSYEQYF.